This TCR beta chain stems from a study of T cell responses to AZD1222 COVID-19 vaccine. Overall study context: Pooled samples include second doses given at about 4 or 12 weeks.

Sequencing was performed with immunoSEQ multiplex PCR; in TCRdb, only in-frame clones are kept and a portion is missing. The sample has more than 250,000 clones, about 92% seen once. Regarding the study as a whole: Spike-wide vaccine-associated CD4 TCRs dominated at 160-218 and 743-854. A mostly white British donor set with more females was recruited, and clonal diversity was possibly underestimated. AZD1222 recipients seropositive at baseline numbered only six or seven.

With respect to this clone: Its cognate antigen is unknown.

Trimming cost V 0 bases and J 6 bases; bases outside gene matches: 3. This CDR3 spans 14 amino acids. From germline, CDR1 is SGDLS and CDR2 YYNGEE. This sequence joins TRBV9 and TRBJ2-3; 8 bases map to TRBD2. Source: peripheral blood, taken on day 0 of AZD1222 vaccination. This clonotype originated in an adult in good health. The CDR3 loop is CASSVGTSKDTQYF. The CDR3 bases are TGTGCCAGCAGCGTAGGGACTAGCAAGGATACGCAGTATTTT.